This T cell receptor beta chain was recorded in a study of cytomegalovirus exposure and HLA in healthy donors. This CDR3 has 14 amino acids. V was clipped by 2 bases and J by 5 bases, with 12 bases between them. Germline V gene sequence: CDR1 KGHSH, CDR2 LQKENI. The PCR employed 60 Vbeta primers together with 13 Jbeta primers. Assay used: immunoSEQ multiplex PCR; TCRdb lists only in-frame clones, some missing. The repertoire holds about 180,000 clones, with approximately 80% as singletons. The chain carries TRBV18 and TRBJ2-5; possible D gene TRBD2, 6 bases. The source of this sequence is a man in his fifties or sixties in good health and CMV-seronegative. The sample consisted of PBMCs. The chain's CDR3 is CASSPTSFRETQYF. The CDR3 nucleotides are TGTGCCAGCTCACCAACTAGCTTCAGGGAGACCCAGTACTTC. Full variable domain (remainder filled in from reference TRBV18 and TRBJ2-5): NAGVMQNPRHLVRRRGQEARLRCSPMKGHSHVYWYRQLPEEGLKFMVYLQKENIIDESGMPKERFSAEFPKEGPSILRIQQVVRGDSAAYFCASSPTSFRETQYFGPGTRLLVL.